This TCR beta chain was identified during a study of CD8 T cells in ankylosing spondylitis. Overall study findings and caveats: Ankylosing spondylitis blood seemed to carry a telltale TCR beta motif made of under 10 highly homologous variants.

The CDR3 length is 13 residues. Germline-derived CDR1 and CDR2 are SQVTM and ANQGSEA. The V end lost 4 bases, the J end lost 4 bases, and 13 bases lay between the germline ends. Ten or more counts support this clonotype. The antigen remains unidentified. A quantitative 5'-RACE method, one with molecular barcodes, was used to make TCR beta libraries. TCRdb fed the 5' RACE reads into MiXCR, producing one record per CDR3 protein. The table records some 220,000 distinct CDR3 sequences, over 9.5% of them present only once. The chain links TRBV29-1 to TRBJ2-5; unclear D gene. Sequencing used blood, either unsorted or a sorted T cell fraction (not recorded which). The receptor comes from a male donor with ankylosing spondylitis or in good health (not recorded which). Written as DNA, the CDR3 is TGCAGCGTTGCTCCCACGGGTTCAGAGACCCAGTACTTC. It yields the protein CSVAPTGSETQYF.